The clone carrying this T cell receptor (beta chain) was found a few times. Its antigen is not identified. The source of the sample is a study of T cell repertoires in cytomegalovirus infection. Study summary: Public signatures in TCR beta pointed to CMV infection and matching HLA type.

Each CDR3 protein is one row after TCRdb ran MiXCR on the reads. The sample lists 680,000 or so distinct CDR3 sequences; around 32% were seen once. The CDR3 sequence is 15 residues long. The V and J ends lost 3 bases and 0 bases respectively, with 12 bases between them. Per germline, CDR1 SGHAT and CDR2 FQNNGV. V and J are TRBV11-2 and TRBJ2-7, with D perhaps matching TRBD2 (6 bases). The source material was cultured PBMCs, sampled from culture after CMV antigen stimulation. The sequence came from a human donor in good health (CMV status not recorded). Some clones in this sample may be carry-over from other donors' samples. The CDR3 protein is CASSLGGRFSYEQYF. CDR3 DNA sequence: TGTGCCAGCAGCTTGGGGGGACGATTCTCCTACGAGCAGTACTTC.